This T cell receptor (beta chain) was identified during a study of blood T cell repertoires in COVID-19. Study-level background: COVID-19 samples from acute and convalescent phases originated in the United States, Italy and Spain. Sample material is recorded as cDNA or gDNA derived from T cells, B-cell-depleted T cells, or PBMCs.

After removal of 0 bases from V and 5 bases from J, the junction contained 7 bases not matched to a gene. Germline V CDR1 and CDR2: SGDLS, YYNGEE. This CDR3 contains 15 residues. Original methodology: Amplified reference gene primers provided the basis for estimating nucleated cell counts. TCRdb's table, derived via immunoSEQ multiplex PCR, lists solely in-frame clones and lacks some. V and J calls and clone size come straight from that table; D and trimming were deduced from the DNA. The repertoire holds around 58,000 clones, 75% to 90% seen once, with less than 6% in the top ten. The chain employs TRBV9 and TRBJ1-1, with 7 bases that match TRBD1. Material: peripheral blood. This sequence originates from a human donor in a cohort sampled during active COVID-19. In DNA form, the CDR3 reads TGTGCCAGCAGCGTAGCAGGAACAGGGGTTACTGAAGCTTTCTTT. Residues: CASSVAGTGVTEAFF.